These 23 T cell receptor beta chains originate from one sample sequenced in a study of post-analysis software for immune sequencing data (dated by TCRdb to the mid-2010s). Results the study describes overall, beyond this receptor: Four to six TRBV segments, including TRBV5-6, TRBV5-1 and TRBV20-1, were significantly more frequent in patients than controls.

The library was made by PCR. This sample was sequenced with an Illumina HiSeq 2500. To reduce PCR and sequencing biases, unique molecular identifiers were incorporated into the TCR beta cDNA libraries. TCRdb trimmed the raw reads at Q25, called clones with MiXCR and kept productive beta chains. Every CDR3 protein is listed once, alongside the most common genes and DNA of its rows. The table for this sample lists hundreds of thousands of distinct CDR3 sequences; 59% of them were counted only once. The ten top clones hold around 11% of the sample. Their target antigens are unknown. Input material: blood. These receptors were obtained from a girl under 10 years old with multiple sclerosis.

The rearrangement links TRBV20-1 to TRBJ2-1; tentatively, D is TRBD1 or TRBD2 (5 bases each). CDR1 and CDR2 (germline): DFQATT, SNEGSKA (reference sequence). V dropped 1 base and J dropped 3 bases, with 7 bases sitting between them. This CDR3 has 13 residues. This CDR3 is CSARGGVYNEQFF. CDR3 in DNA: TGCAGTGCTAGAGGAGGGGTCTACAATGAGCAGTTCTTC.

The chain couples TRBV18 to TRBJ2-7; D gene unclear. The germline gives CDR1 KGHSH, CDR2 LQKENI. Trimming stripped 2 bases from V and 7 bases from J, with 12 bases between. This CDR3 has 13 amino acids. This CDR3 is CASSPIGPGEQYF. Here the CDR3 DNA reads TGTGCCAGCTCACCAATCGGGCCAGGAGAGCAGTACTTC.

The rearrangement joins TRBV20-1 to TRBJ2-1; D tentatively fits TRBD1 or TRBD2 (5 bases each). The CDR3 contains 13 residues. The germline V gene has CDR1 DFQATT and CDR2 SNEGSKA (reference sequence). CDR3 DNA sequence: TGCAGCGTAGGGGCCACTAGTTACAATGAGCAGTTCTTC. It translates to CSVGATSYNEQFF.

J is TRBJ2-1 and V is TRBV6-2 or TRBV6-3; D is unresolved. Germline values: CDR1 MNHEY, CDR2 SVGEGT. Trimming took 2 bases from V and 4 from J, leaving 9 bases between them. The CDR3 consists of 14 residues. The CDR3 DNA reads TGTGCCAGCAGTTACACTTCTCTTTACAATGAGCAGTTCTTC. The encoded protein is CASSYTSLYNEQFF.

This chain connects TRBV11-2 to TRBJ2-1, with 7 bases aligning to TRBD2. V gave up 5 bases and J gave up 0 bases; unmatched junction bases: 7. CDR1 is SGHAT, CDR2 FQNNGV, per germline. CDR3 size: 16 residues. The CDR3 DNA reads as TGTGCCAGCAGCGGGGGGGAGGGGAGCTCCTACAATGAGCAGTTCTTC. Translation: CASSGGEGSSYNEQFF.

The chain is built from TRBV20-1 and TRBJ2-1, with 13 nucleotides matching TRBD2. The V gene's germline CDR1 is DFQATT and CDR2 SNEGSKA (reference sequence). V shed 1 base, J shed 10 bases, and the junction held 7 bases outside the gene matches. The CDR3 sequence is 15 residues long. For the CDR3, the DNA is TGCAGTGCTAGAGTCGGACTAGCGGGAGTACTCGAGCAGTTCTTC. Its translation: CSARVGLAGVLEQFF.

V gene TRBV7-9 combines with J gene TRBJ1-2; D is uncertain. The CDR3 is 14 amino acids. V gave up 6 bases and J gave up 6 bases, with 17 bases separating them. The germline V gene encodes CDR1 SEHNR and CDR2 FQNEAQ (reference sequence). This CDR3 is CASSPRGQIDGYTF. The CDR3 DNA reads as TGTGCCAGCAGTCCTCGAGGGCAGATCGATGGCTACACCTTC.

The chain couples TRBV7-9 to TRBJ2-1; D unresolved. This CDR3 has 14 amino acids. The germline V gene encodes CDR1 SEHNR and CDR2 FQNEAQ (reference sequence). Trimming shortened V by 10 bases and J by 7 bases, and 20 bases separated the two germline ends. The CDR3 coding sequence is TGTGCCACCTTAGGCGGACCCTACGAGAATGAGCAGTTCTTC. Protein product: CATLGGPYENEQFF. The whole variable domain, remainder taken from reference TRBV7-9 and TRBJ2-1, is DTGVSQNPRHKITKRGQNVTFRCDPISEHNRLYWYRQTLGQGPEFLTYFQNEAQLEKSRLLSDRFSAERPKGSFSTLEIQRTEQGDSAMYLCATLGGPYENEQFFGPGTRLTVL.

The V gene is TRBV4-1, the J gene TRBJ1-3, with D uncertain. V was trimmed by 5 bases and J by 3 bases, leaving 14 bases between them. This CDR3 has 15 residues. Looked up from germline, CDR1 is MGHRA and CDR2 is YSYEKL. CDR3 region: CASSWTENSGNTIYF. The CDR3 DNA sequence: TGCGCCAGCAGCTGGACGGAGAACAGTGGAAACACCATATATTTT.

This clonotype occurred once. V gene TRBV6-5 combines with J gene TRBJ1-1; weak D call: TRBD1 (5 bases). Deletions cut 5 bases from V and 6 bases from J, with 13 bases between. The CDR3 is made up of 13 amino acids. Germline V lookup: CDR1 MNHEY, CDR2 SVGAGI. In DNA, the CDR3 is TGTGCCAGCAGTCACGGGGGTATCGCTGAAGCTTTCTTT. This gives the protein CASSHGGIAEAFF.

Written as DNA, the CDR3 is TGTGCCAGCTCACCCGGAAATGACAAAAACATTCAGTACTTC. Translation: CASSPGNDKNIQYF. This sequence joins TRBV18 and TRBJ2-4; D gene ambiguous. This CDR3 has 14 amino acids. The V gene's germline CDR1 is KGHSH and CDR2 LQKENI. V was pared by 3 bases and J by 3 bases, with 9 bases between.

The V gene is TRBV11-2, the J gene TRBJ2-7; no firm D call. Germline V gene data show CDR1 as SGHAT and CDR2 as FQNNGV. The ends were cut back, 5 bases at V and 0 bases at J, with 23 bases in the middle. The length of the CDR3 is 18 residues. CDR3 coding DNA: TGTGCCAGCAGCCCCACCTTGGGGAAGGGCTTCAGCTCCTACGAGCAGTACTTC. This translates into CASSPTLGKGFSSYEQYF.

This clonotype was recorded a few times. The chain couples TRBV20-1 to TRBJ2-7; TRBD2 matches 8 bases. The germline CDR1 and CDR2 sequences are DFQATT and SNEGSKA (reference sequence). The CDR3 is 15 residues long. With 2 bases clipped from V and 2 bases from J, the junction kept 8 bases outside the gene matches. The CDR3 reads CSARPTAGVPYEQYF. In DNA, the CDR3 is TGCAGTGCTAGACCCACAGCGGGAGTCCCCTACGAGCAGTACTTC.

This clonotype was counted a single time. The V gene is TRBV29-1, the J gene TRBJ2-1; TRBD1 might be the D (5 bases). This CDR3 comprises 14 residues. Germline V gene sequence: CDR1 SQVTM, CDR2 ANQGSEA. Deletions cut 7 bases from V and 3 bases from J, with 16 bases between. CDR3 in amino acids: CSGATAPFYNEQFF. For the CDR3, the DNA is TGCAGCGGGGCGACAGCGCCCTTCTACAATGAGCAGTTCTTC.

The CDR3 reads CSASPHNNEQFF. CDR3 DNA: TGCAGTGCGAGTCCCCATAACAATGAGCAGTTCTTC. This chain connects TRBV20-1 to TRBJ2-1; no firm D call. V was cut by 6 bases and J by 5 bases, with 11 bases left in between. Germline V gene sequence: CDR1 DFQATT, CDR2 SNEGSKA (reference sequence). The CDR3 contains 12 residues.

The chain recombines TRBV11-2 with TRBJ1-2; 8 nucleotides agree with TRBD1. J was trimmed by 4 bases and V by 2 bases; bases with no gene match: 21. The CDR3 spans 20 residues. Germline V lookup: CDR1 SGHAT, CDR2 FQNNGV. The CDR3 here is CASSLNRGQGYSFRGYGYTF. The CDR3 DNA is TGTGCCAGCAGCTTAAATAGAGGACAGGGATATAGTTTTCGGGGCTATGGCTACACCTTC.

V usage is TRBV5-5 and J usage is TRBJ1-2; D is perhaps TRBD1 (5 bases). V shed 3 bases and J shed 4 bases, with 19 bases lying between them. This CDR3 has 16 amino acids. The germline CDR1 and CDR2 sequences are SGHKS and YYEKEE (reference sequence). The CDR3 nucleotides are TGTGCCAGCAGCTCGGGGGGGTCGGAACCCCTCTATGGCTACACCTTC. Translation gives CASSSGGSEPLYGYTF.

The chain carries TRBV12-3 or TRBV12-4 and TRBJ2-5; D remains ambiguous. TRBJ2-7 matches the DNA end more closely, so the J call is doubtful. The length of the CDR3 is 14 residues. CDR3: CASSWKPNYDEQYF. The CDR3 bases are TGTGCCAGCAGTTGGAAGCCCAACTACGACGAGCAGTACTTC.

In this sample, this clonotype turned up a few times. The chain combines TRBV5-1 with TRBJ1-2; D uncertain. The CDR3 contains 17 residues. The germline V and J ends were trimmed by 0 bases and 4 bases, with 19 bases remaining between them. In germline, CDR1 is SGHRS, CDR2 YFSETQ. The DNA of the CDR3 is TGCGCCAGCAGCTTGGCCCCGCCGACCGCAAATCTCTATGGCTACACCTTC. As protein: CASSLAPPTANLYGYTF.

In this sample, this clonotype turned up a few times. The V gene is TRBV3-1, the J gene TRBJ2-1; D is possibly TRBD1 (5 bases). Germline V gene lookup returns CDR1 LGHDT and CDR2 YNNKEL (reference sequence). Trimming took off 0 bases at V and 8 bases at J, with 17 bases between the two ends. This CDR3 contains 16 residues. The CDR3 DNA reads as TGTGCCAGCAGCCAAGAAGGGGTAGTCGGAATTTATGAGCAGTTCTTC. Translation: CASSQEGVVGIYEQFF.

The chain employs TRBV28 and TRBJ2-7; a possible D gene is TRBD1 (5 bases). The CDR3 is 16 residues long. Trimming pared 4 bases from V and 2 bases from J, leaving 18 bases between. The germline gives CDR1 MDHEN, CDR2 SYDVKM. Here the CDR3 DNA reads TGTGCCAGCAGTTCCGCCCCAGGGATCAGGACCTACGAGCAGTACTTC. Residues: CASSSAPGIRTYEQYF. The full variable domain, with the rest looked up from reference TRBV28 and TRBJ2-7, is DVKVTQSSRYLVKRTGEKVFLECVQDMDHENMFWYRQDPGLGLRLIYFSYDVKMKEKGDIPEGYSVSREKKERFSLILESASTNQTSMYLCASSSAPGIRTYEQYFGPGTRLTVT.

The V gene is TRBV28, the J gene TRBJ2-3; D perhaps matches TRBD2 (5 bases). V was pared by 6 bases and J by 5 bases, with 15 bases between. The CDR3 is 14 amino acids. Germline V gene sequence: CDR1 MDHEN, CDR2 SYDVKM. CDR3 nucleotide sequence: TGTGCCAGCAGCCCGGAGGAACCAGTAGATACGCAGTATTTT. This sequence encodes CASSPEEPVDTQYF. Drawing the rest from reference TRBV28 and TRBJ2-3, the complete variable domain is DVKVTQSSRYLVKRTGEKVFLECVQDMDHENMFWYRQDPGLGLRLIYFSYDVKMKEKGDIPEGYSVSREKKERFSLILESASTNQTSMYLCASSPEEPVDTQYFGPGTRLTVL.

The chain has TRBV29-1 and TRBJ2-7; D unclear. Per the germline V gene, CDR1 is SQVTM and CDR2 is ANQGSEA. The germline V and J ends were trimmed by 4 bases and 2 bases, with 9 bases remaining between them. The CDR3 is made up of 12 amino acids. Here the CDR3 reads CSVVGRPYEQYF. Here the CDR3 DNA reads TGCAGCGTTGTTGGCAGACCCTACGAGCAGTACTTC.